This passage covers 5 T cell receptor beta chains from one sample sequenced in a study of regulatory T cells in long-lasting Graves disease. Time point in this sample: newly diagnosed GD, antithyroid drugs for less than 3 months. Scientists built the TCR library using RNA that was extracted from PBMCs. Assembly of TCR beta libraries relied on iRepertoire HTBI primers together with Arm-PCR of CDR3 regions. One entry per CDR3 protein, called by TCRdb with MiXCR from the multiplex PCR reads. The profile shows more than 400,000 distinct CDR3 sequences, about 16% of them singletons. These same data were also listed under a study on T cells in Graves' hyperthyroidism and ophthalmopathy.

The sequencing here drew on peripheral blood mononuclear cells (PBMCs), taken at new diagnosis, from a patient treated with antithyroid drugs. Receptors were obtained from a woman in her twenties or thirties with Graves disease.

This rearrangement joins TRBV15 to TRBJ1-1; D unclear. The CDR3 spans 18 residues. The ends were cut back, 0 bases at V and 4 bases at J, with 21 bases in the middle. Germline V lookup: CDR1 LNHNV, CDR2 YYDKDF (reference sequence). As DNA, the CDR3 is TGTGCCACCAGCAGAGAGGTCCTGAGGGAGTTCGGAAGCACTGAAGCTTTCTTT. This translates into CATSREVLREFGSTEAFF. The full variable domain, with the rest looked up from reference TRBV15 and TRBJ1-1, is DAMVIQNPRYQVTQFGKPVTLSCSQTLNHNVMYWYQQKSSQAPKLLFHYYDKDFNNEADTPDNFQSRRPNTSFCFLDIRSPGLGDTAMYLCATSREVLREFGSTEAFFGQGTRLTVV.

This clonotype was seen a handful of times. This sequence may be a read error, since a much larger clone differs from it by one base. The V call is TRBV20-1, the J call TRBJ2-5; tentatively, D is TRBD1 (6 bases). Germline V lookup: CDR1 DFQATT, CDR2 SNEGSKA (reference sequence). The CDR3 is 12 residues long. The CDR3 DNA reads TGCAGTGCTGAACAGGGTTCGGAGACCCCGTACTTC. Its translation is CSAEQGSETPYF.

This chain links TRBV11-2 with TRBJ2-5; D perhaps matches TRBD1 (6 bases). The CDR3 has 13 residues. V was shortened by 2 bases and J by 11 bases, with 15 bases between the two germline ends. In germline, CDR1 is SGHAT, CDR2 FQNNGV. The CDR3 DNA is TGTGCCAGCAGCTTATTCCGGACAGCCCAACAGTACTTC. Protein: CASSLFRTAQQYF. The complete variable domain, with remaining parts taken from reference TRBV11-2 and TRBJ2-5, reads EAGVAQSPRYKIIEKRQSVAFWCNPISGHATLYWYQQILGQGPKLLIQFQNNGVVDDSQLPKDRFSAERLKGVDSTLKIQPAKLEDSAVYLCASSLFRTAQQYFGPGTRLLVL.

This clonotype was counted many times. The V call is TRBV28, the J call TRBJ2-3; possibly TRBD1 or TRBD2 for D (5 bases each). Germline V gene lookup returns CDR1 MDHEN and CDR2 SYDVKM. Trimming pared 8 bases from V and 4 bases from J, leaving 16 bases between. The CDR3 runs 14 residues. The CDR3 is CASLPGLGADTQYF. In DNA, the CDR3 is TGTGCCAGCCTCCCGGGATTAGGGGCAGATACGCAGTATTTT.

This clonotype was observed many times. The CDR3 protein is CASSQRGGENTIYF. DNA for the CDR3: TGTGCCAGCAGCCAAAGAGGGGGGGAAAACACCATATATTTT. This chain joins TRBV3-1 and TRBJ1-3; tentatively, D is TRBD1 (6 bases). Between the trimmed V and J ends, which lost 2 bases and 6 bases, there was a span of 11 bases. CDR3 size: 14 residues. The germline V gene has CDR1 LGHDT and CDR2 YNNKEL (reference sequence).